These T cell receptor beta chains were read from a single sample in a study of OX40 agonist ivuxolimab in advanced cancers. Generated by immunoSEQ multiplex PCR, the TCRdb table keeps only in-frame clones and is missing some. The data hold around 76,000 clones, with about 73% observed a single time. Source: CD4+ or CD8+ T cells sorted from blood, taken in a trial of the OX40 agonist ivuxolimab. The receptors originated from an adult with an advanced solid tumor such as melanoma, head and neck, liver or kidney cancer. CDR3s include the opening cysteine and the closing phenylalanine or tryptophan. D genes are given only for firm matches. The size field is filled for only some rows; it gives once, few, many or a size class.

d_call	v_call	j_call	clone_size	cdr3_aa	cdr3_nt
.	TRBV7-9	TRBJ2-5	.	CASRLQETQYF	TGTGCCAGCAGGCTTCAAGAGACCCAGTACTTC
.	TRBV27	TRBJ1-3	.	CASSFTGSGNTIYF	TGTGCCAGCAGTTTCACAGGTTCGGGAAACACCATATATTTT
.	TRBV15	TRBJ1-4	.	CATSRVGSRGAHNEKLFF	TGTGCCACCAGCAGAGTTGGGTCCAGGGGCGCCCATAATGAAAAACTGTTTTTT
.	TRBV7-2	TRBJ2-7	.	CASSRAGNSYEQYF	TGTGCCAGCAGTCGCGCGGGGAACTCCTACGAGCAGTACTTC
.	TRBV11-2	TRBJ2-4	.	CASSLARDPTSKNIQYF	TGTGCCAGCAGCTTGGCCCGGGACCCAACTTCCAAAAACATTCAGTACTTC
TRBD1	TRBV18	TRBJ1-1	.	CASSPRQGARYTEAFF	TGTGCCAGCTCACCCAGACAGGGGGCAAGGTACACTGAAGCTTTCTTT
TRBD1	TRBV7-6	TRBJ2-1	.	CASSLRTGGTYNEQFF	TGTGCCAGCAGCTTACGGACAGGGGGGACCTACAATGAGCAGTTCTTC
TRBD1	TRBV19	TRBJ1-5	.	CASSTWTGGRYVQPQHF	TGTGCCAGTAGTACTTGGACAGGGGGTAGGTATGTTCAGCCCCAGCATTTT
.	TRBV5-1	TRBJ2-7	once	CASSLRESEQYF	TGCGCCAGCAGCTTGAGGGAGTCGGAGCAGTACTTC
.	TRBV28	TRBJ1-1	.	CASSLLGVGTEAFF	TGTGCCAGCAGTTTATTGGGGGTGGGCACTGAAGCTTTCTTT
TRBD2	TRBV7-8	TRBJ2-7	.	CASSMNSGRSSYEQYF	TGTGCCAGCAGCATGAATAGCGGGAGGAGCTCCTACGAGCAGTACTTC